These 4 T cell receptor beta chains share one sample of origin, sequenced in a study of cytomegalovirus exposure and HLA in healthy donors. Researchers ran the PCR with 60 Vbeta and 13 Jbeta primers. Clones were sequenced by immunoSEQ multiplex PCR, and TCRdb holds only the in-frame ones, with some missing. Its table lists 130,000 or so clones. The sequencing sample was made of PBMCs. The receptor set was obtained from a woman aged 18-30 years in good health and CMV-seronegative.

The CDR3 here is CAWSVLAAHPQETQYF. The CDR3 coding sequence is TGTGCCTGGAGTGTTCTAGCGGCCCATCCTCAAGAGACCCAGTACTTC. The chain couples TRBV30 to TRBJ2-5; the match to TRBD2 covers 7 bases. With V trimmed by 0 bases and J by 2 bases, 9 bases remained unmatched. Germline CDR1 GTSNPN, CDR2 SVGIG (reference sequence). CDR3 size: 16 residues.

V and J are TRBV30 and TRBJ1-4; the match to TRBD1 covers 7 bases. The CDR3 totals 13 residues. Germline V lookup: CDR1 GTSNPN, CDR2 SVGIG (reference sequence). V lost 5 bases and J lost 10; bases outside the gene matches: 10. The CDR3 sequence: CAWSRTGIGKLFF. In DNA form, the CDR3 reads TGTGCCTGGTCCAGGACAGGTATCGGAAAACTGTTTTTT.

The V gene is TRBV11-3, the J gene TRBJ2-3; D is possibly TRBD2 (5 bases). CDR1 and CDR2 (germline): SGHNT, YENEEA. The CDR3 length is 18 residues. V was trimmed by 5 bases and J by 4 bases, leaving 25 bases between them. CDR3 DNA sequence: TGTGCCAGCAGCCTCCGACTGTTTACCGAGGGTTCGGCAGATACGCAGTATTTT. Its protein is CASSLRLFTEGSADTQYF. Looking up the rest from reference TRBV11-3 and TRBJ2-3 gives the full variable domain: EAGVVQSPRYKIIEKKQPVAFWCNPISGHNTLYWYLQNLGQGPELLIRYENEEAVDDSQLPKDRFSAERLKGVDSTLKIQPAELGDSAVYLCASSLRLFTEGSADTQYFGPGTRLTVL.

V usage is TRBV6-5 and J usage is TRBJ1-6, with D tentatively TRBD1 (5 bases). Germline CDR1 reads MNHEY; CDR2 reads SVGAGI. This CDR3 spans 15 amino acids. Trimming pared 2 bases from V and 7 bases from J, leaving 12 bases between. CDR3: CASSYGNRNNSPLHF. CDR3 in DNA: TGTGCCAGCAGTTACGGGAACAGGAACAATTCACCCCTCCACTTT.